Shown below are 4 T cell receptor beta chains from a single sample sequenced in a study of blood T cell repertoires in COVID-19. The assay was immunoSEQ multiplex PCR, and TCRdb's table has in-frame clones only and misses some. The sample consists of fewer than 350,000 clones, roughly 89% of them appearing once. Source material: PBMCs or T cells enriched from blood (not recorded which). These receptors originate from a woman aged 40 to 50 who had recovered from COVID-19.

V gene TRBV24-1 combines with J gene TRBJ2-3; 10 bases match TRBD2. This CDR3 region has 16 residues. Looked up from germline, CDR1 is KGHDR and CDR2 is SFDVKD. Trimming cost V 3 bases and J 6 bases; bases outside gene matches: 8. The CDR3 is CATSDPASGRHDTQYF. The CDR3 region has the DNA TGTGCCACCAGTGATCCCGCTAGCGGGAGACACGATACGCAGTATTTT.

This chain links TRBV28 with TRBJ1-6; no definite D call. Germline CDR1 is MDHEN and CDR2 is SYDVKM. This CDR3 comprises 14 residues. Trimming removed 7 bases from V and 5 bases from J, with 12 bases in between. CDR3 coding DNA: TGTGCCAGCAATCACCAGAGGAATAATTCACCCCTCCACTTT. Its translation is CASNHQRNNSPLHF.

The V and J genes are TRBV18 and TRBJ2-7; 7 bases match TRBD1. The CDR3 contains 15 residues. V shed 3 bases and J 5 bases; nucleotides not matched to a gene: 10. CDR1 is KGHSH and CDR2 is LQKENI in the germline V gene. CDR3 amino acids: CASSPERQGLHEQYF. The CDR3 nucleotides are TGTGCCAGCTCACCCGAGCGACAGGGCCTCCACGAGCAGTACTTC.

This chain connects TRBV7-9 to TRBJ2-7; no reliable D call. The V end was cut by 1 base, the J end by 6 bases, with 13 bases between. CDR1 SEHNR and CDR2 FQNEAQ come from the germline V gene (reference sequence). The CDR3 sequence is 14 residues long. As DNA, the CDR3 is TGTGCCAGCAGCTTAGAATTCGGCGGAGCCGAGCAGTACTTC. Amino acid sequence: CASSLEFGGAEQYF.